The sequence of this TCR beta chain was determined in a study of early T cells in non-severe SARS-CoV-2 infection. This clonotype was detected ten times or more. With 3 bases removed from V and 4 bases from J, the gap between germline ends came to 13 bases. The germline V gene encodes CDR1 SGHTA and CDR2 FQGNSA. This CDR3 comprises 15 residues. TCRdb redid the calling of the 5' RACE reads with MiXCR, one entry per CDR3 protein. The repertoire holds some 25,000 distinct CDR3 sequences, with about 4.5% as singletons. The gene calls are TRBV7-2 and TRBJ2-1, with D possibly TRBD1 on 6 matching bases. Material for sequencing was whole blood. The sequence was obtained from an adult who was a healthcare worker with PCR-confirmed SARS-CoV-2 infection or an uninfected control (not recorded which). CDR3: CASSLVRGTYNEQFF. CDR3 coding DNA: TGTGCCAGCAGCTTGGTCCGAGGGACATACAATGAGCAGTTCTTC.